The 10 T cell receptor beta chains below come from one sample, sequenced in a study of T cells in Graves' hyperthyroidism and ophthalmopathy. Amplified TCR beta CDR3 regions came from RNA transcripts. RT-PCR in the first round (using the HTBI primer set) targeted the TCR CDR3. MiXCR, applied by TCRdb to the multiplex PCR reads, yields one record per CDR3 protein. The sample has around 620,000 distinct CDR3 sequences; roughly 16% are singletons. Sequences were obtained from blood. The receptors were gathered from a woman in her twenties or thirties with Graves' hyperthyroidism.

This clonotype was found a few times. The CDR3 nucleotides are TGTGCCAGCAGCGTAGGGACAGGGGTGAACACTGAAGCTTTCTTT. As protein: CASSVGTGVNTEAFF. This chain joins TRBV9 and TRBJ1-1; 9 bases line up with TRBD1. The CDR3 has 15 amino acids. CDR1 and CDR2 from the germline V gene are SGDLS and YYNGEE. With 0 bases clipped from V and 0 bases from J, the junction kept 0 bases outside the gene matches.

Only a few counts were recorded for this clonotype. The chain is built from TRBV19 and TRBJ1-1, with 7 bases fitting TRBD1. J was trimmed by 1 base and V by 10 bases; bases with no gene match: 3. This CDR3 is 12 amino acids long. Germline lookup yields CDR1 LNHDA and CDR2 SQIVND (reference sequence). The CDR3 coding sequence is TGTGCCACTGGACAGGAGAACACTGAAGCTTTCTTT. This gives the protein CATGQENTEAFF.

V and J are TRBV12-5 and TRBJ2-7, with 8 bases aligning to TRBD2. With 5 bases clipped from V and 4 bases from J, the junction kept 4 bases outside the gene matches. The CDR3 length is 13 residues. The germline gives CDR1 LGHNT, CDR2 FRNRAP. The CDR3 loop is CASGPGGAYEQYF. The CDR3 nucleotides read TGTGCTAGTGGTCCCGGGGGGGCTTACGAGCAGTACTTC.

V gene TRBV29-1 combines with J gene TRBJ2-1; 12 positions match TRBD1. From germline, CDR1 is SQVTM and CDR2 ANQGSEA. With V trimmed by 4 bases and J by 8 bases, 6 bases remained unmatched. CDR3 length: 14 residues. CDR3 bases: TGCAGCGTTGCGGGGACAGGGGGCGGGGATGAGCAGTTCTTC. It specifies CSVAGTGGGDEQFF.

With respect to this clonotype: One end of the junction varies from germline; a read error may be responsible. The chain combines TRBV12-5 with TRBJ2-2, with D possibly being TRBD1 (5 bases). Germline V lookup: CDR1 LGHNT, CDR2 FRNRAP. The length of the CDR3 is 12 residues. The CDR3 protein is CASLQDTRELFF. As DNA, the CDR3 is TGTGCTAGTCTTCAGGACACCAGGGAGCTGTTTTTT.

This clonotype was detected many times. J is TRBJ2-7 and V is TRBV18; the match to TRBD1 covers 8 bases. The CDR3 runs 14 residues. In germline, CDR1 is KGHSH, CDR2 LQKENI. J lost 5 bases, V lost 2 bases, and 5 bases had no gene match. The CDR3 is CASSPGTGGNEQYF. The DNA for the CDR3 is TGTGCCAGCTCACCAGGCACAGGGGGGAACGAGCAGTACTTC.

The V and J genes are TRBV6-5 and TRBJ2-6; D is possibly TRBD2 (5 bases). Between the trimmed V and J ends, which lost 0 bases and 4 bases, there was a span of 16 bases. The CDR3 loop spans 18 amino acids. Per germline, CDR1 MNHEY and CDR2 SVGAGI. This chain's CDR3 is CASSYSNPGADGANVLTF. CDR3 in DNA: TGTGCCAGCAGTTACTCGAATCCAGGAGCGGACGGGGCCAACGTCCTGACTTTC.

This clonotype was counted many times. The rearrangement links TRBV7-3 to TRBJ2-7, with 16 positions matching TRBD2. The CDR3 is 15 amino acids. V lost 4 bases, J lost 9 bases, and 6 bases stayed unmatched. The germline CDR1 and CDR2 sequences are SGHTA and FQGTGA. DNA for the CDR3: TGTGCCAGCAGCTCAGGGGGACTAGCGGGAGGGAGGCAGTACTTC. Encoded protein: CASSSGGLAGGRQYF. The full variable domain, its missing parts supplied by reference TRBV7-3 and TRBJ2-7, is GAGVSQTPSNKVTEKGKYVELRCDPISGHTALYWYRQSLGQGPEFLIYFQGTGAADDSGLPNDRFFAVRPEGSVSTLKIQRTERGDSAVYLCASSSGGLAGGRQYFGPGTRLTVT.

This clonotype has only a few counts. The chain employs TRBV20-1 and TRBJ1-5, with 9 nucleotides matching TRBD1. The CDR3 has 19 residues. Germline CDR1 is DFQATT and CDR2 is SNEGSKA (reference sequence). The CDR3 loop reads CIPPGQGEDRIIRNQPQHF. DNA for the CDR3: TGCATTCCGCCGGGACAGGGTGAAGATAGGATTATACGCAATCAGCCCCAGCATTTT.

There are many counts of this clonotype. The rearrangement joins TRBV27 to TRBJ1-1, with D perhaps TRBD1 (6 bases). CDR1 MNHEY and CDR2 SMNVEV come from the germline V gene (reference sequence). The ends were cut back, 5 bases at V and 3 bases at J, with 13 bases in the middle. The CDR3 totals 14 residues. The CDR3: CASSPGGWDTEAFF. As DNA, the CDR3 is TGTGCCAGCAGTCCCGGGGGCTGGGACACTGAAGCTTTCTTT.